A selection of T cell receptor beta chains follows, all from one sample in a study of shared clonotypes between healthy human individuals. Produced via immunoSEQ multiplex PCR; TCRdb's table is partial and in-frame only. In the table there are 950,000 to 1,200,000 clones, approximately 75% of which are singletons. Source material: memory CD4+ T cells from PBMCs. These receptors came from a man between 18 and 35 years old in good health. Some clones in this sample may be carry-over from other donors' samples. CDR3s include the opening cysteine and the closing phenylalanine or tryptophan. The D gene is left open where the match is weak. The size entry is marked missing in some rows and otherwise reads once, few, many or a size class.

abundance	v_gene	d_gene	j_gene	CDR3nt	CDR3aa
NA	TRBV15	NA	TRBJ2-7	TGTGCCACCAGCAGAGATCTCTCGGGCACGTCCTACGAGCAGTACTTC	CATSRDLSGTSYEQYF
NA	TRBV6-5	NA	TRBJ2-7	TGTGCCAGCAGTTCCACTGCCGACTTGAGACCCTACGAGCAGTACTTC	CASSSTADLRPYEQYF
NA	TRBV5-6	NA	TRBJ2-4	TGTGCCAGCAGCTTGCCCGGGTCCGGCAAAAACATTCAGTACTTC	CASSLPGSGKNIQYF
NA	TRBV11-2	TRBD2	TRBJ2-1	TGTGCCAGCAGCCCGCAGGGGCGGGAGGAAAATGAGCAGTTCTTC	CASSPQGREENEQFF
few	TRBV7-3	TRBD2	TRBJ2-3	TGTGCCAGCAGCTTACAACGAGCGGGATACACAGATACGCAGTATTTT	CASSLQRAGYTDTQYF
NA	TRBV29-1	NA	TRBJ1-1	TGCAGCGCGGGGGCTTTCCCTAACACTGAAGCTTTCTTT	CSAGAFPNTEAFF
few	TRBV4-1	TRBD1	TRBJ1-1	TGCGCCAGCAGCCGAGGGGACAGTGAAGCTTTCTTT	CASSRGDSEAFF
NA	TRBV2	NA	TRBJ2-7	TGTGCCAGCAGTGGCGGACAGTATTCCTACGAGCAGTACTTC	CASSGGQYSYEQYF
few	TRBV5-1	NA	TRBJ2-3	TGCGCCAGCAGCTTGGACAGGAAACGCACAGATACGCAGTATTTT	CASSLDRKRTDTQYF
NA	TRBV6-1	NA	TRBJ1-1	TGTGCCAGCAGTGTCGTGGGCTTAGGGAACACTGAAGCTTTCTTT	CASSVVGLGNTEAFF
NA	TRBV5-1	NA	TRBJ2-7	TGCGCCAGCAGCGCCGGGACTGGTACCTACGAGCAGTACTTC	CASSAGTGTYEQYF
NA	TRBV28	TRBD2	TRBJ2-7	TGTGCCAGCAGTGGGACTAGCAAATCCTACGAGCAGTACTTC	CASSGTSKSYEQYF